A selection of T cell receptor beta chains follows, all from one sample in a study of vaccination and CD4 T cells after COVID-19. TCRdb analysed the PCR reads with MiXCR anew, one entry per CDR3 protein. The sample holds over 10,000 distinct CDR3 sequences, roughly 70% seen once. These TCRs are of unknown antigen specificity. The sequenced material came from CD4+ T cells from blood, cultured in vitro. The source is a human donor who had recovered from COVID-19. Both conserved end residues are part of each CDR3. The order of the fields is J gene, D gene, CDR3 length, V gene, clone size, CDR3 DNA, CDR3 protein. D genes are given only for firm matches. Rows may omit the clone size; those that give it use once, few, many or a size class.

J: TRBJ2-5
D: NA
length: 13
V: TRBV7-2
size: NA
DNA: TGTGCCAGCAGCCGACTGGCGCAAGAGACCCAGTACTTC
CDR3: CASSRLAQETQYF

J: TRBJ1-2
D: NA
length: 13
V: TRBV7-3
size: NA
DNA: TGTGCCAGCAGCTTGTCGCGGGGGTATGGCTACACCTTC
CDR3: CASSLSRGYGYTF

J: TRBJ2-2
D: NA
length: 13
V: TRBV10-3
size: NA
DNA: TGTGCCATCAGATATTCGGCCAGCGGGGAGCTGTTTTTT
CDR3: CAIRYSASGELFF

J: TRBJ2-7
D: NA
length: 13
V: TRBV30
size: NA
DNA: TGTGCCTGGAGGGACAGAAGGTTTTACGAGCAGTACTTC
CDR3: CAWRDRRFYEQYF

J: TRBJ1-2
D: NA
length: 15
V: TRBV6-1
size: NA
DNA: TGTGCCAGCACCTGGGGGAGTCTCGGTGGCTATGGCTACACCTTC
CDR3: CASTWGSLGGYGYTF

J: TRBJ1-1
D: NA
length: 14
V: TRBV27
size: NA
DNA: TGTGCCAGCAGAGCTTCCGGGACATGGGTAGGAGCTTTCTTT
CDR3: CASRASGTWVGAFF

J: TRBJ1-5
D: NA
length: 15
V: TRBV20-1
size: NA
DNA: TGCAGTGCTAGAGAGGGAGGGGGGAAGGATCAGCCCCAGCATTTT
CDR3: CSAREGGGKDQPQHF

J: TRBJ2-7
D: TRBD2
length: 14
V: TRBV20-1
size: NA
DNA: TGCAGTGCTACAACTAGCGGGCTATCCTACGAGCAGTACTTC
CDR3: CSATTSGLSYEQYF

J: TRBJ1-5
D: NA
length: 15
V: TRBV6-1
size: NA
DNA: TGTGCCAGCAGTGAAAGAGTTGGGAGGGTATCGGCCCAGCATTTT
CDR3: CASSERVGRVSAQHF

J: TRBJ1-5
D: TRBD1
length: 13
V: TRBV20-1
size: NA
DNA: TGCAGTGCTTGGGACAGGGGAAACCAGCCCCAGCATTTT
CDR3: CSAWDRGNQPQHF

J: TRBJ2-7
D: TRBD1
length: 19
V: TRBV7-2
size: NA
DNA: TGTGCCAGCAGCCGAATCCAAATTCGGACAGGGACACACGGCTACGAGCAGTACTTC
CDR3: CASSRIQIRTGTHGYEQYF

J: TRBJ2-5
D: TRBD2
length: 13
V: TRBV20-1
size: NA
DNA: TGCAGTGCTTCGATAGCGGGAATGAAGACCCAGTACTTC
CDR3: CSASIAGMKTQYF

J: TRBJ2-1
D: TRBD1
length: 15
V: TRBV20-1
size: NA
DNA: TGCAGTGCGGAAGGACAGGGCGTAAATCGGAATGAGCAGTTCTTC
CDR3: CSAEGQGVNRNEQFF

J: TRBJ2-5
D: NA
length: 17
V: TRBV5-1
size: NA
DNA: TGCGCCAGCAGCTTGGCCCATTTTGGGCAGAGCGGGGAGACCCAGTACTTC
CDR3: CASSLAHFGQSGETQYF

J: TRBJ1-2
D: NA
length: 12
V: TRBV24-1
size: NA
DNA: TGTGCCACCAGTGACCCGGGGCGGGCCGCTTTCTTC
CDR3: CATSDPGRAAFF

J: TRBJ1-2
D: NA
length: 16
V: TRBV6-1
size: NA
DNA: TGTGCCAGCAGTGAGAATTACAGGGTCGCGGCCTATGGCTACACCTTC
CDR3: CASSENYRVAAYGYTF

J: TRBJ2-1
D: TRBD2
length: 15
V: TRBV24-1
size: NA
DNA: TGTGCCACCAGTGATGTACCAGCGGGAGGACGCGAGCAGTTCTTC
CDR3: CATSDVPAGGREQFF

J: TRBJ2-7
D: NA
length: 14
V: TRBV20-1
size: NA
DNA: TGCAGTGCTAGACAGGGAATTATTCGGGACGAGCAGTACTTC
CDR3: CSARQGIIRDEQYF

J: TRBJ1-2
D: TRBD1
length: 13
V: TRBV10-1
size: NA
DNA: TGCGCCAGCAGTCGGGACAGGGAGAATGGCTACACCTTC
CDR3: CASSRDRENGYTF

J: TRBJ1-2
D: NA
length: 13
V: TRBV27
size: once
DNA: TGTGCCAGCAGTTTACACGGGTACTATGGCTACACCTTC
CDR3: CASSLHGYYGYTF

J: TRBJ2-2
D: NA
length: 14
V: TRBV19
size: NA
DNA: TGTGCCAGTAGTCAGATGGAATTAGCCGGGGAGCTGTTTTTT
CDR3: CASSQMELAGELFF

J: TRBJ1-5
D: NA
length: 16
V: TRBV2
size: few
DNA: TGTGCCAGCAGTGACTACAGGGCATTTGGCAATCAGCCCCAGCATTTT
CDR3: CASSDYRAFGNQPQHF

J: TRBJ1-2
D: TRBD1
length: 14
V: TRBV20-1
size: few
DNA: TGCAGTGCTCAAACCCTACAGGGGGCAGGAGGCTACACCTTC
CDR3: CSAQTLQGAGGYTF

J: TRBJ2-5
D: NA
length: 11
V: TRBV20-1
size: few
DNA: TGCAGTGCTCTCCCGGGGGAGACCCAGTACTTC
CDR3: CSALPGETQYF

J: TRBJ2-7
D: TRBD1
length: 15
V: TRBV11-1
size: NA
DNA: TGTGCCAGCAGCTTAGGTTCAGGGGGCTTATACGAGCAGTACTTC
CDR3: CASSLGSGGLYEQYF

J: TRBJ1-3
D: NA
length: 15
V: TRBV20-1
size: few
DNA: TGCAGTGCTAGAGATGGCCACATAGAAGGAAACACCATATATTTT
CDR3: CSARDGHIEGNTIYF

J: TRBJ1-6
D: NA
length: 14
V: TRBV7-8
size: NA
DNA: TGTGCCAGCAGCCCCATAGCGGGGCATTCACCCCTCCACTTT
CDR3: CASSPIAGHSPLHF

J: TRBJ2-1
D: NA
length: 20
V: TRBV21-1
size: NA
DNA: TGTGCCAGCAGCCCACGGAGGGGGGGAAATAGCGGGAGTTCCTACAATGAGCAGTTCTTC
CDR3: CASSPRRGGNSGSSYNEQFF

J: TRBJ2-7
D: NA
length: 15
V: TRBV20-1
size: NA
DNA: TGCAGTGCTAGAGTTGAGACACCTCCCTCCTACGAGCAGTACTTC
CDR3: CSARVETPPSYEQYF

J: TRBJ1-1
D: NA
length: 12
V: TRBV7-9
size: NA
DNA: TGTGCCAGCAGTCCCTACGGGGCTGAAGCTTTCTTT
CDR3: CASSPYGAEAFF

J: TRBJ2-4
D: TRBD1
length: 16
V: TRBV6-2/TRBV6-3
size: NA
DNA: TGTGCCAGCAGTTCTTCACCGACAGGGGGACAGGGCATTCAGTACTTC
CDR3: CASSSSPTGGQGIQYF

J: TRBJ1-1
D: NA
length: 14
V: TRBV7-2
size: NA
DNA: TGTGCCAGCAGCTCCCGAGACATTACCACTGAAGCTTTCTTT
CDR3: CASSSRDITTEAFF

J: TRBJ2-3
D: NA
length: 14
V: TRBV6-1
size: once
DNA: TGTGCCAGCAGTATAAGGACAGCCACAGATACGCAGTATTTT
CDR3: CASSIRTATDTQYF

J: TRBJ2-7
D: NA
length: 15
V: TRBV7-2
size: NA
DNA: TGTGCCAGCAGCTTCCCTGGGACCCTTTCCCGCGAGCAGTACTTC
CDR3: CASSFPGTLSREQYF

J: TRBJ2-7
D: NA
length: 14
V: TRBV21-1
size: NA
DNA: TGTGCCAGCAGCACGGTAGCGGGAGTCTACGAGCAGTACTTC
CDR3: CASSTVAGVYEQYF

J: TRBJ1-5
D: NA
length: 16
V: TRBV6-1
size: NA
DNA: TGTGCCAGCAACGGTGGGGTGGGGACACCTGGTCAGCCCCAGCATTTT
CDR3: CASNGGVGTPGQPQHF

J: TRBJ2-3
D: NA
length: 17
V: TRBV11-3
size: NA
DNA: TGTGCCAGCAGCTTAAGTCGCGGAGGGGGAGCCACAGATACGCAGTATTTT
CDR3: CASSLSRGGGATDTQYF

J: TRBJ1-1
D: NA
length: 14
V: TRBV7-2
size: NA
DNA: TGTGCCAGCAGCTTAGGACAGGCGAACACTGAAGCTTTCTTT
CDR3: CASSLGQANTEAFF

J: TRBJ2-1
D: NA
length: 11
V: TRBV20-1
size: NA
DNA: TGCAGTGCTAGATCCGCCGGTGAGCAGTTCTTC
CDR3: CSARSAGEQFF

J: TRBJ1-2
D: NA
length: 16
V: TRBV27
size: NA
DNA: TGTGCCAGCAGTGCCCCTACCAGGGGAATATCAAATGGCTACACCTTC
CDR3: CASSAPTRGISNGYTF

J: TRBJ1-4
D: NA
length: 15
V: TRBV9
size: NA
DNA: TGTGCCAGCAGCGAACATATAAACAGTAATGAAAAACTGTTTTTT
CDR3: CASSEHINSNEKLFF

J: TRBJ1-5
D: NA
length: 14
V: TRBV6-1
size: NA
DNA: TGTGCCAGCAGCTCTGGACAGCTCAATCAGCCCCAGCATTTT
CDR3: CASSSGQLNQPQHF

J: TRBJ1-2
D: TRBD1
length: 15
V: TRBV6-5
size: NA
DNA: TGTGCCAGCAGTTACGAGGGACAGGGGGCCCGTGGCTACACCTTC
CDR3: CASSYEGQGARGYTF